The clone carrying this T cell receptor (beta chain) was counted at least ten times. Its target is unknown. This sample stems from a study of early T cells in non-severe SARS-CoV-2 infection. Study at large: Unsorted whole blood bulk RNA was sequenced, with unpaired chains. Study outcomes and limitations: Private and CD4 specificities were missed by VDJdb matching, which favored anti-spike CD8 responses.

This CDR3 contains 12 residues. Trimming took 6 bases from V and 0 from J, leaving 5 bases between them. CDR1 and CDR2 (germline): MNHNS, SASEGT. Unique molecular identifier tags were affixed to discrete cDNA molecules. A single record per CDR3 protein comes from TCRdb applying MiXCR to the 5' RACE reads. The profile covers around 44,000 distinct CDR3 sequences, with about 7.8% appearing a single time and 5% to 6.5% taken by the ten largest. The sample comprised whole blood. V gene TRBV6-1 combines with J gene TRBJ1-1; D is undetermined. The TCR sequence derives from an adult who was a healthcare worker with PCR-confirmed SARS-CoV-2 infection or an uninfected control (not recorded which). CDR3 nucleotide sequence: TGTGCCAGCAGGTTCATGAACACTGAAGCTTTCTTT. The encoded protein is CASRFMNTEAFF.